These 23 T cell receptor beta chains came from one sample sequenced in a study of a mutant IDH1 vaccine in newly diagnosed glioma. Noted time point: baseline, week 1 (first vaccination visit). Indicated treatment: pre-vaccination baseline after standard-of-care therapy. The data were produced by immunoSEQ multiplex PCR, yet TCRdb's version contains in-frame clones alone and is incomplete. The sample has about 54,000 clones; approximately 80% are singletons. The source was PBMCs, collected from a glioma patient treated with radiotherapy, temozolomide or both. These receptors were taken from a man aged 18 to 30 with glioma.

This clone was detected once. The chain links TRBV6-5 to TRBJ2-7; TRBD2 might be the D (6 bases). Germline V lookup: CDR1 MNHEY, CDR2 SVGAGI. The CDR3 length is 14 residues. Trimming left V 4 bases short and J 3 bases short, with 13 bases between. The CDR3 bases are TGTGCCAGCAGTTTGGGACTGTCTTACTACGAGCAGTACTTC. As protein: CASSLGLSYYEQYF.

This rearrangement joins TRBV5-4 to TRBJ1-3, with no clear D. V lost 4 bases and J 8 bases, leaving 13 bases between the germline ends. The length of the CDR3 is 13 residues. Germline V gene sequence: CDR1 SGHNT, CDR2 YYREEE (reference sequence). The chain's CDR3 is CASSLPHEHTIYF. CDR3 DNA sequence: TGTGCCAGCAGCCTCCCCCACGAACACACCATATATTTT.

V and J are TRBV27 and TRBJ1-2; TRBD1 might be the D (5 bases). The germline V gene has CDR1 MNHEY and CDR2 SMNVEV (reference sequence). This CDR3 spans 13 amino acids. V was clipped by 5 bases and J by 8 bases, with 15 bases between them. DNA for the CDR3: TGTGCCAGCAGTCTGACGACTGGGGCGGGCTACACCTTC. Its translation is CASSLTTGAGYTF.

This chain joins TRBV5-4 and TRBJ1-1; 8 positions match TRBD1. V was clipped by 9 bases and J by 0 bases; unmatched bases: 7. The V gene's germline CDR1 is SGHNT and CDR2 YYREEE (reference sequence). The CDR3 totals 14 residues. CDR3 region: CATTMGQVNTEAFF. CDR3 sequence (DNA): TGTGCCACCACAATGGGACAGGTGAACACTGAAGCTTTCTTT.

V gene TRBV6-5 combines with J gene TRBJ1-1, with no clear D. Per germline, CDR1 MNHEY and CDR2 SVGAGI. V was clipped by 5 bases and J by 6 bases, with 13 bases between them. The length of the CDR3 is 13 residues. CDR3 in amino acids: CASSPLGWAEAFF. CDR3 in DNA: TGTGCCAGCAGTCCCTTAGGATGGGCTGAAGCTTTCTTT.

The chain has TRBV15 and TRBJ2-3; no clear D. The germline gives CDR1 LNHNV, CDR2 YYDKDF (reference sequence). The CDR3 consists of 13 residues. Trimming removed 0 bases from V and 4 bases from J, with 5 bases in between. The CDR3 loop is CATSRDPADTQYF. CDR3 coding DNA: TGTGCCACCAGCAGAGATCCGGCAGATACGCAGTATTTT.

Here the CDR3 DNA reads TGTGCCAGCCAACAGGCTTACGAGCAGTACTTC. Amino acid sequence: CASQQAYEQYF. The chain carries TRBV2 and TRBJ2-7; possible D gene TRBD1, 5 bases. There are 11 residues in the CDR3. V was pared by 8 bases and J by 4 bases, with 9 bases between. The germline V gene has CDR1 SNHLY and CDR2 FYNNEI.

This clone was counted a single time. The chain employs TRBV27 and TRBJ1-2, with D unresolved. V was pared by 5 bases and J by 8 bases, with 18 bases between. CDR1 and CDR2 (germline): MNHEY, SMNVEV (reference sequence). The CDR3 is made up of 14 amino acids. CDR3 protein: CASSPSGRAEGYTF. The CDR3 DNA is TGTGCCAGCAGTCCATCGGGTAGGGCAGAGGGCTACACCTTC.

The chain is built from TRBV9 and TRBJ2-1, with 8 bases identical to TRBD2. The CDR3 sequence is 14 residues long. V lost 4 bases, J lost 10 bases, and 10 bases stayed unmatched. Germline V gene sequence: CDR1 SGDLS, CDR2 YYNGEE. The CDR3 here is CASSPPTGGREQFF. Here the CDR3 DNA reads TGTGCCAGCAGCCCCCCAACGGGAGGGCGAGAGCAGTTCTTC.

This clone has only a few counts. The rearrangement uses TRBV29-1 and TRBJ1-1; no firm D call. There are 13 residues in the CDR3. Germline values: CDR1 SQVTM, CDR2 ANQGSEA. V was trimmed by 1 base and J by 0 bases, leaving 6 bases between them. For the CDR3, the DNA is TGCAGCGTTGAAGGACGTATGAACACTGAAGCTTTCTTT. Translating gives CSVEGRMNTEAFF. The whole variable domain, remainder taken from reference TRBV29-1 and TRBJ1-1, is SAVISQKPSRDICQRGTSLTIQCQVDSQVTMMFWYRQQPGQSLTLIATANQGSEATYESGFVIDKFPISRPNLTFSTLTVSNMSPEDSSIYLCSVEGRMNTEAFFGQGTRLTVV.

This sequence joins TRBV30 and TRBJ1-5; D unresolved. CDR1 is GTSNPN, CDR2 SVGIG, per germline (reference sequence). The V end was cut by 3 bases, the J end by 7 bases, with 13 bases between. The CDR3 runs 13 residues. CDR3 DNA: TGTGCCTGGAGAGGAGACGGTGGACAGCCCCAGCATTTT. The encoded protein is CAWRGDGGQPQHF.

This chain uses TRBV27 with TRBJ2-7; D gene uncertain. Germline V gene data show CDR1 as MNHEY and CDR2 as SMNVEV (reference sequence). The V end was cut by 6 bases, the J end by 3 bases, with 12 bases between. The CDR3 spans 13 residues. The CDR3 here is CASRRTNDYEQYF. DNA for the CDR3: TGTGCCAGCAGACGGACGAACGACTACGAGCAGTACTTC.

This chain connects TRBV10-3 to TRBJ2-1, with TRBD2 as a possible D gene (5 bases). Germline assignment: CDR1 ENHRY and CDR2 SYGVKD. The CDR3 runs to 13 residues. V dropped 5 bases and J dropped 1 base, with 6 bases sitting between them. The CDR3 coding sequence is TGTGCCATCAGTCGGGAATCCTACAATGAGCAGTTCTTC. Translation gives CAISRESYNEQFF.

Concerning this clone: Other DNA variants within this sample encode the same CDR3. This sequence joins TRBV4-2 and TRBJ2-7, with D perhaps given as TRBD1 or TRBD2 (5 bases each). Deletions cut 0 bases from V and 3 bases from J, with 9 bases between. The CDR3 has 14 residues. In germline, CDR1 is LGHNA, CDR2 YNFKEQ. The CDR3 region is CASSQDPGSYEQYF. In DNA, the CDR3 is TGTGCCAGCAGCCAAGATCCAGGGAGCTACGAGCAGTACTTC.

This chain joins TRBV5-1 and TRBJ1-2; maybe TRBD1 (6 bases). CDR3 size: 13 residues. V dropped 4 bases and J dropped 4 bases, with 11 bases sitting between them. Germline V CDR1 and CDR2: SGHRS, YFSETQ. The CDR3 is CASSIEQGYGYTF. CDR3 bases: TGCGCCAGCAGCATTGAACAGGGCTATGGCTACACCTTC.

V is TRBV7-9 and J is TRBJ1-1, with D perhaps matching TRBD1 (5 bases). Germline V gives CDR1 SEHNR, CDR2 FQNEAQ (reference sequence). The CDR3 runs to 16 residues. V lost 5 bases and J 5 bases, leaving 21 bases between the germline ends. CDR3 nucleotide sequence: TGTGCCAGCAGCACCAGTTTTAGGGGTTCGGGGACTGAAGCTTTCTTT. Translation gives CASSTSFRGSGTEAFF.

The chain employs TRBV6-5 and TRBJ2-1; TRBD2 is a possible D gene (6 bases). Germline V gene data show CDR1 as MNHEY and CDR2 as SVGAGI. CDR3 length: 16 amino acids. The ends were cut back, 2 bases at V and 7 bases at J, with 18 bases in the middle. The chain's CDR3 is CASSYRRVGGFNEQFF. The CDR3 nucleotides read TGTGCCAGCAGTTACAGGCGGGTCGGGGGTTTTAATGAGCAGTTCTTC.

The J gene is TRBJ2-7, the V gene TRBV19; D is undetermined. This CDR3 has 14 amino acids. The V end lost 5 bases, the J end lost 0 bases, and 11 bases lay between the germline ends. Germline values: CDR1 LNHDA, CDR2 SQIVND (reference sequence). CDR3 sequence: CASSRVRSSYEQYF. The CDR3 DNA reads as TGTGCCAGTAGTCGCGTCAGGAGCTCCTACGAGCAGTACTTC.

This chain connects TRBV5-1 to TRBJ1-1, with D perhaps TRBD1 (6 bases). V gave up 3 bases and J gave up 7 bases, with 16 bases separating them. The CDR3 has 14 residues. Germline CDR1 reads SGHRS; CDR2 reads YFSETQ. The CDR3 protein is CASSWLTGTIEAFF. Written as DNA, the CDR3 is TGCGCCAGCAGCTGGTTGACCGGGACAATTGAAGCTTTCTTT.

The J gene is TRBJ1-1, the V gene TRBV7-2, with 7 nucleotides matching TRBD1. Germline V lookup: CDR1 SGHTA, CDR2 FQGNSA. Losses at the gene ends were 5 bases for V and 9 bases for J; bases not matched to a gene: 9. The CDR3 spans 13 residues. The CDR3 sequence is CASSLPGQRKAFF. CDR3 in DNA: TGTGCCAGCAGCCTTCCGGGACAGAGAAAAGCTTTCTTT.

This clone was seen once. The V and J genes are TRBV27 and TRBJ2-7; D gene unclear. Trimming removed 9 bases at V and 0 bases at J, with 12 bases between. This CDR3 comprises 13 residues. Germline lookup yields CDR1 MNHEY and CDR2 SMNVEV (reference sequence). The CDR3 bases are TGTGCCAGTGCCTCGGAGCTCTCCTACGAGCAGTACTTC. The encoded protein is CASASELSYEQYF.

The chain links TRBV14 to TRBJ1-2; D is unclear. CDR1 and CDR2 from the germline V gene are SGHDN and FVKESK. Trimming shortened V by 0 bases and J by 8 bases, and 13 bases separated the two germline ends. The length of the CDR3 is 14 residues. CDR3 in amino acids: CASSQDFGVSGYTF. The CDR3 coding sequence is TGTGCCAGCAGCCAAGATTTTGGTGTGTCAGGCTACACCTTC.

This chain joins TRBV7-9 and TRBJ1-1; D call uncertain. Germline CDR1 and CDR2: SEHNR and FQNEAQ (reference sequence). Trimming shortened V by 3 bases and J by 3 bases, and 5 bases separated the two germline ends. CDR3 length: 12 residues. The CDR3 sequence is CASSFGYTEAFF. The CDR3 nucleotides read TGTGCCAGCAGCTTCGGCTACACTGAAGCTTTCTTT. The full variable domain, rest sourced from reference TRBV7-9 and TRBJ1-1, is DTGVSQNPRHKITKRGQNVTFRCDPISEHNRLYWYRQTLGQGPEFLTYFQNEAQLEKSRLLSDRFSAERPKGSFSTLEIQRTEQGDSAMYLCASSFGYTEAFFGQGTRLTVV.